This paragraph reports one T cell receptor beta chain. The CDR3 is made up of 14 amino acids. After removal of 7 bases from V and 6 bases from J, the junction contained 6 bases not matched to a gene. The germline CDR1 and CDR2 sequences are ENHRY and SYGVKD. This sample was included in a study of cytomegalovirus exposure and HLA in healthy donors. With 60 Vbeta and 13 Jbeta primers, the PCR was carried out. Sequencing used immunoSEQ multiplex PCR; TCRdb keeps in-frame clones, though not all of them. The table records 180,000 or so clones, around nine tenths of them present only once. The clonotype was recovered from a woman between 25 and 40 years old in good health and CMV-seronegative. J is TRBJ2-1 and V is TRBV10-3; TRBD1 agrees at 10 bases. The sequencing sample was made of PBMCs. The DNA for the CDR3 is TGTGCCATCACTCCGGGACAGGGGCGCAATGAGCAGTTCTTC. Translated, it gives CAITPGQGRNEQFF.